The 9 T cell receptor beta chains below come from one sample, sequenced in a study of response to subunit inactivated influenza vaccine (dated by TCRdb to 2017 to 2018). The library was generated by RT-PCR. Instrument on record: Illumina HiSeq 2500. TCRdb passed the public sequencing reads through fastp at Q25 and MiXCR, retaining productive beta sequences. Rows are unified per CDR3 protein, each entry keeping the most common DNA and genes. Here the sample has hundreds of thousands of distinct CDR3 sequences; approximately 15% occur a single time. Around a tenth of the sample comes from the top ten. This material consisted of PBMCs from blood, taken about 11 days after vaccination. The origin of the receptors is a man in his fifties or sixties who received an inactivated influenza vaccine. Donor details come from another sample of the same person, matched by shared clones.

This chain links TRBV29-1 with TRBJ1-3; unclear D gene. CDR3 length equals 13 residues. The germline CDR1 and CDR2 sequences are SQVTM and ANQGSEA. V lost 6 bases and J lost 3, with 12 bases in between. The CDR3 coding sequence is TGCAGCGTGAATACTAAGGGTGGAAACACCATATATTTT. It translates to CSVNTKGGNTIYF.

Only a few counts were recorded for this clonotype. DNA of the CDR3: TGTGCCAGCAGTTTAAGGGTTAGCGGGGGGCCTAGCTCCTACGAGCAGTACTTC. This sequence encodes CASSLRVSGGPSSYEQYF. The chain couples TRBV27 to TRBJ2-7; TRBD2 aligns across 10 bases. Germline loops: CDR1 MNHEY, CDR2 SMNVEV (reference sequence). The junction had 10 bases not matched to a gene; V was cut back by 2 bases and J by 0 bases. The CDR3 length is 18 residues.

This clonotype was observed a handful of times. The V gene is TRBV27, the J gene TRBJ1-3; D uncertain. The V end was cut by 3 bases, the J end by 2 bases, with 14 bases between. Looked up from germline, CDR1 is MNHEY and CDR2 is SMNVEV (reference sequence). The CDR3 runs to 16 residues. The CDR3 bases are TGTGCCAGCAGTTTGAAGGGTCCTTTGCCTGGAAACACCATATATTTT. It yields the protein CASSLKGPLPGNTIYF.

This chain connects TRBV19 to TRBJ2-2; TRBD1 matches at 8 bases. Germline V gene lookup returns CDR1 LNHDA and CDR2 SQIVND (reference sequence). This CDR3 has 15 residues. V dropped 8 bases and J dropped 5; count of bases not matched to a gene: 10. The CDR3 DNA reads TGTGCCAGTGATCAGGGGGCGCGGGTTACCGGGGAGCTGTTTTTT. It is translated as CASDQGARVTGELFF.

This chain joins TRBV11-2 and TRBJ1-1; D might be TRBD1 (6 bases). Germline CDR1 is SGHAT and CDR2 is FQNNGV. V dropped 5 bases and J dropped 2 bases, with 15 bases sitting between them. The CDR3 contains 15 residues. CDR3 sequence: CASSGTRGVNTEAFF. CDR3 sequence (DNA): TGTGCCAGCAGCGGTACCAGGGGAGTAAACACTGAAGCTTTCTTT.

V gene TRBV7-2 combines with J gene TRBJ2-1, with 12 nucleotides matching TRBD2. Germline values: CDR1 SGHTA, CDR2 FQGNSA. Trimming cost V 6 bases and J 8 bases; bases outside gene matches: 8. This CDR3 region has 15 residues. This CDR3 reads CASSKRLAGDYEQFF. As DNA, the CDR3 is TGTGCCAGCAGTAAACGACTAGCGGGAGACTATGAGCAGTTCTTC.

Ten or more counts support this clonotype. This chain uses TRBV12-3 or TRBV12-4 with TRBJ2-4, with D perhaps given as TRBD1 or TRBD2 (5 bases each). The ends were cut back, 6 bases at V and 3 bases at J, with 18 bases in the middle. The CDR3 is made up of 16 amino acids. CDR3 nucleotide sequence: TGTGCCAGCAGCTTCGAGGGGAGTTCTCTCAAAAACATTCAGTACTTC. Amino acid sequence: CASSFEGSSLKNIQYF.

This clonotype was counted between two and nine times. The V call is TRBV12-3 or TRBV12-4, the J call TRBJ1-5, with 7 bases identical to TRBD1. This CDR3 comprises 14 residues. The V segment lost 3 bases and the J segment 5 bases; nucleotides outside the gene matches: 4. CDR3 coding DNA: TGTGCCAGCAGTTTTGAGGGGGCCTATCAGCCCCAGCATTTT. This encodes CASSFEGAYQPQHF.

V is TRBV4-1 and J is TRBJ2-1, with 9 bases aligning to TRBD2. The CDR3 extends over 16 amino acids. V shed 4 bases, J shed 7 bases, and the junction held 11 bases outside the gene matches. Germline V CDR1 and CDR2: MGHRA, YSYEKL. The CDR3 protein is CASSPSASGVGNEQFF. CDR3 sequence (DNA): TGCGCCAGCAGCCCTTCGGCTAGCGGGGTGGGGAATGAGCAGTTCTTC.